The clone carrying this T cell receptor (beta chain) appeared once. The antigen is undetermined. The length of the CDR3 is 10 residues. Germline V gene sequence: CDR1 SGHNT, CDR2 YYREEE (reference sequence). V was trimmed by 7 bases and J by 7 bases, leaving 8 bases between them. The protocol was immunoSEQ multiplex PCR, while the TCRdb copy is restricted to in-frame clones and leaves out a portion. This table holds about 470,000 clones, around 79% found once. The record originates from a study of shared clonotypes between healthy human individuals. Findings of the study overall: The donor pool, a small one, limited the genetic and exposure-history diversity represented.

The source is a woman aged 40 to 50 in good health. Some clones in this sample may be carry-over from other donors' samples. Material for sequencing was PBMCs. The rearrangement joins TRBV5-4 to TRBJ1-1, with D unresolved. In DNA form, the CDR3 reads TGTGCCAGCGGGTCGGTTGAAGCTTTCTTT. Encoded protein: CASGSVEAFF.